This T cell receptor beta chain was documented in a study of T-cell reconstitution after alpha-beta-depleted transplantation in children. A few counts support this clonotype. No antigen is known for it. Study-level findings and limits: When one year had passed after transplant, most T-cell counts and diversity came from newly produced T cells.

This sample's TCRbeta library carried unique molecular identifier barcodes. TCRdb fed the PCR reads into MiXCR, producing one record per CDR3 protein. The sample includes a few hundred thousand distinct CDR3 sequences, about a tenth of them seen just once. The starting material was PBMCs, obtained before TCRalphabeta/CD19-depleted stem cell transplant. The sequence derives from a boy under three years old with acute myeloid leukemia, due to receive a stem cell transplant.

CDR3 DNA: TGCAGCGTTGTCTTGGGCGGGTCGGAGACCCAGTACTTC. It translates to CSVVLGGSETQYF. The chain is built from TRBV29-1 and TRBJ2-5; D is perhaps TRBD2 (5 bases). With 4 bases removed from V and 5 bases from J, the gap between germline ends came to 14 bases. The CDR3 is made up of 13 amino acids. CDR1 is SQVTM and CDR2 is ANQGSEA in the germline V gene.